This T cell receptor (beta chain) is from a study of graft-versus-host responses after intestinal transplantation. Across the study: Among the recipients, transplants were multivisceral, liver-intestinal, or isolated intestinal. Recipients uniformly received anti-thymocyte globulin induction, followed by tacrolimus and steroids for approximately 3 years. General study findings and limits: Detected in recipient marrow were GvH clones, some of which were first observed in ileum or blood. Those patients showing graft-donor T cell macrochimerism displayed high graft-versus-host to host-versus-graft clonal ratios in allografts.

Profiled with immunoSEQ multiplex PCR; TCRdb holds only in-frame clones, not every one. The sample lists about 63,000 clones, 89% occurring once. Processing of graft tissue released intraepithelial and lamina propria lymphocytes. On this clone: Its antigen remains unidentified.

Germline V CDR1 and CDR2: SGHVS, FQNEAQ. The CDR3 length is 17 residues. The ends lost 0 bases at V and 5 bases at J; junction bases unmatched: 9. This TCR was recovered from a human patient who received an intestinal transplant, so some T cells may come from the graft donor. The starting material was ileum tissue, obtained around 350 days after transplant. The chain uses TRBV7-8 and TRBJ2-5; 10 bases map to TRBD1. CDR3 sequence (DNA): TGTGCCAGCAGCTTAGCGGGGACAGGGGAGCTGGTGGAGACCCAGTACTTC. It encodes CASSLAGTGELVETQYF.